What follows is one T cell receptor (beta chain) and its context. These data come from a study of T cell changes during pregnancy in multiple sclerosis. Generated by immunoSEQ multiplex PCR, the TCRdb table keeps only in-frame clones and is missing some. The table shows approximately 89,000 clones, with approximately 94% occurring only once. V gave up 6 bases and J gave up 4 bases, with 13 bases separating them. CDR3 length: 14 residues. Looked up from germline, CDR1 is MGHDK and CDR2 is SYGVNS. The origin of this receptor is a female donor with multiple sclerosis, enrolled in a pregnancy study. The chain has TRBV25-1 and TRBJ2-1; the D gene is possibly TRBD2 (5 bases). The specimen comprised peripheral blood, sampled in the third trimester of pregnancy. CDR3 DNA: TGTGCCAGCAGCCCGGGATCGATATACAATGAGCAGTTCTTC. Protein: CASSPGSIYNEQFF.